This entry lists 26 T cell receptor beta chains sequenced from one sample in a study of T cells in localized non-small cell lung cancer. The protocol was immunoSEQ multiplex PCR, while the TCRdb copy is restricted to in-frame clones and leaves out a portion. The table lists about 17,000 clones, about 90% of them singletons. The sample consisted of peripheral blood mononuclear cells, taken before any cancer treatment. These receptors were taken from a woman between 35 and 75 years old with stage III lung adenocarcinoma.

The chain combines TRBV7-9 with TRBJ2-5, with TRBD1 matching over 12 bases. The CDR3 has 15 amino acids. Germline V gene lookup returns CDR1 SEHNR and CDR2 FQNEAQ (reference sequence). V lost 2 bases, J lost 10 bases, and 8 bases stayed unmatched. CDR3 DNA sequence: TGTGCCAGCAGCTTACCCGGGACAGGGGGCCGGGGCCAGTACTTC. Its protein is CASSLPGTGGRGQYF.

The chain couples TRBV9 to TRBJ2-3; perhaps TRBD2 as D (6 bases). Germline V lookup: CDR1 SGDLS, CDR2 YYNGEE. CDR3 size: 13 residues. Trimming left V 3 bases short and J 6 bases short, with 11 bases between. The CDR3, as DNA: TGTGCCAGCAGCGCTTCAGGAGGGGATACGCAGTATTTT. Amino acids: CASSASGGDTQYF.

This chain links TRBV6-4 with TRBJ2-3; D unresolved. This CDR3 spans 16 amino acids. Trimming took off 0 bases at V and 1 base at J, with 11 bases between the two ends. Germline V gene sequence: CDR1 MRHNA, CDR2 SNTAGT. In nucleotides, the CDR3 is TGTGCCAGCAGTGACTCCTGGGTCGCGGGCACAGATACGCAGTATTTT. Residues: CASSDSWVAGTDTQYF.

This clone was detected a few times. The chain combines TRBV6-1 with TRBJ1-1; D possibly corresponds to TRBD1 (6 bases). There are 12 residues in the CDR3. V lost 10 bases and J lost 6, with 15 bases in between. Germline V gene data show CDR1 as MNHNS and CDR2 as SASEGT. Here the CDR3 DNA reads TGTGCCATCCGGACAGACCGCCCTGAAGCTTTCTTT. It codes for CAIRTDRPEAFF.

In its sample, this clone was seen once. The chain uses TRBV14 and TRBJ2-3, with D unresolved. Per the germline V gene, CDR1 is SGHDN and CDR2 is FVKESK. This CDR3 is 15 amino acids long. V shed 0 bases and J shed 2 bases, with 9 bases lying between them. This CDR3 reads CASSQDRAYTDTQYF. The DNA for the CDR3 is TGTGCCAGCAGCCAAGATCGGGCCTACACAGATACGCAGTATTTT.

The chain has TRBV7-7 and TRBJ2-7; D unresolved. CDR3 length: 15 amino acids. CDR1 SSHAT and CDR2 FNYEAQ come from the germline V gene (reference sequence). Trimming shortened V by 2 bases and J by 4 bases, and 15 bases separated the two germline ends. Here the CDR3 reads CASSLKFGAGYEQYF. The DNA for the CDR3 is TGTGCCAGCAGCTTAAAATTTGGCGCCGGGTACGAGCAGTACTTC.

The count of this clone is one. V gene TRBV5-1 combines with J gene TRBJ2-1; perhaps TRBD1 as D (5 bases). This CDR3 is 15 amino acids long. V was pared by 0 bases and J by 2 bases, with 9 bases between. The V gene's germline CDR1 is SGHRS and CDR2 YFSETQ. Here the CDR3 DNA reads TGCGCCAGCAGCTTGGTAGGGGCCCCCTACAATGAGCAGTTCTTC. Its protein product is CASSLVGAPYNEQFF.

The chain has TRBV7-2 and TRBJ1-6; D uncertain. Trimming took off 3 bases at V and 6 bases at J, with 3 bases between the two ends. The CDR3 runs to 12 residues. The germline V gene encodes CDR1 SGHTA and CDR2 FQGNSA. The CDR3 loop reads CASSFSNSPLHF. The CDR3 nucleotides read TGTGCCAGCAGCTTTTCTAATTCACCCCTCCACTTT.

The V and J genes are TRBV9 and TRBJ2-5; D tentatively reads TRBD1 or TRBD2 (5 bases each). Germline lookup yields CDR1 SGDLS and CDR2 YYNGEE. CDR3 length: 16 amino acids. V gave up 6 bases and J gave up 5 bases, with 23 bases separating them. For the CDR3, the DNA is TGTGCCAGCACCCCGGGGACGGGCTTAGGCTGGGAGACCCAGTACTTC. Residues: CASTPGTGLGWETQYF.

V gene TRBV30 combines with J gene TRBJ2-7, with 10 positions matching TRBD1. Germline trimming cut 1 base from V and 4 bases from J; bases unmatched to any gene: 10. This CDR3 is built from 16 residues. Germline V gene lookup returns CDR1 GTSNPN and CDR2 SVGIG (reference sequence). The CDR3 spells CAWSGTPGQGWYEQYF. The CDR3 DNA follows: TGTGCCTGGAGTGGAACCCCGGGACAGGGGTGGTACGAGCAGTACTTC.

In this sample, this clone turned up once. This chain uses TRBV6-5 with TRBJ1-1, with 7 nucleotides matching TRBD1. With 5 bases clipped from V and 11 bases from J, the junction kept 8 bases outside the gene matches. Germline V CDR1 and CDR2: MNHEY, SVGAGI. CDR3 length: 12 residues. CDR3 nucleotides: TGTGCCAGCAGTGGACAGGCCCAAGGGGCTTTCTTT. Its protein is CASSGQAQGAFF.

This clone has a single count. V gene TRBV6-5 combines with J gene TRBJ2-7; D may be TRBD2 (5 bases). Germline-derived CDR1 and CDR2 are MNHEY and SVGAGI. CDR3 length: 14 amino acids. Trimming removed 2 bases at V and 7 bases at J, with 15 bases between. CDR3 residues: CASSYPGRAWEQYF. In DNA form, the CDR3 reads TGTGCCAGCAGTTACCCTGGGCGGGCCTGGGAGCAGTACTTC.

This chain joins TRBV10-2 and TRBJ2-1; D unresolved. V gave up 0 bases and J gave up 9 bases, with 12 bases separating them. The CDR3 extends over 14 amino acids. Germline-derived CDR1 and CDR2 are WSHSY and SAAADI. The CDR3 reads CASSESTLGGEQFF. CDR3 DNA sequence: TGCGCCAGCAGTGAGTCGACTTTGGGTGGTGAGCAGTTCTTC.

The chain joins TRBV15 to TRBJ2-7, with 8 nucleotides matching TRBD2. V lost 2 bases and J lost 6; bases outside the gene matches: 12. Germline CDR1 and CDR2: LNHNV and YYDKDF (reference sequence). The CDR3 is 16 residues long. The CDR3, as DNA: TGTGCCACCAGCAGATCCGTCTCAGCGGGAGAGGGCGAGCAGTACTTC. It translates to CATSRSVSAGEGEQYF.

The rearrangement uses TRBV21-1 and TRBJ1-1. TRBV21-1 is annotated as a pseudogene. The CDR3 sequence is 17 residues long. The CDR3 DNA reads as TGTGCCAGCAGCAAAGTGAGAAATTCGGGGACTAAGTATGAAGCTTTCTTT. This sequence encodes CASSKVRNSGTKYEAFF.

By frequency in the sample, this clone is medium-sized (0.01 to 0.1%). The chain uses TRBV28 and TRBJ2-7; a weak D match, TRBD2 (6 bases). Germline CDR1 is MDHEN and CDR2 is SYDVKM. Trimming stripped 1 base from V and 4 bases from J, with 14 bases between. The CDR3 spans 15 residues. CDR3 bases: TGTGCCAGCAGTTTATTGGGGGGAGACGCATACGAGCAGTACTTC. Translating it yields CASSLLGGDAYEQYF.

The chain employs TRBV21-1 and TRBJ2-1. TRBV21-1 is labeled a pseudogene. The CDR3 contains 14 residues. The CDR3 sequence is CASSKADEGNEQFF. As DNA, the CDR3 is TGTGCCAGCAGCAAAGCGGATGAGGGGAATGAGCAGTTCTTC.

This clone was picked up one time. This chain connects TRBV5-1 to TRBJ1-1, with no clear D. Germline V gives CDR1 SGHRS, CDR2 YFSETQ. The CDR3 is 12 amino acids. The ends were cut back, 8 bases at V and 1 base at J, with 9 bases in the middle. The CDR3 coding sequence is TGCGCCAGTCGGGCCCAGAACACTGAAGCTTTCTTT. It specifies CASRAQNTEAFF.

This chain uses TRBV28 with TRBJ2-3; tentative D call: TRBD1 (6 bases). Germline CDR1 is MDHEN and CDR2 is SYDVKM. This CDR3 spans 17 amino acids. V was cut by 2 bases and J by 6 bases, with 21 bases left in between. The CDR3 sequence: CASSLGSVTGGRDTQYF. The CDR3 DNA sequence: TGTGCCAGCAGTTTAGGTTCTGTGACAGGAGGACGCGATACGCAGTATTTT.

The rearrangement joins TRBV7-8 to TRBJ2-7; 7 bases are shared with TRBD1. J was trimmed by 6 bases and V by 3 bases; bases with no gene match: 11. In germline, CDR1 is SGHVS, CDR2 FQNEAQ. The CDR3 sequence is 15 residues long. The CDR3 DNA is TGTGCCAGCAGCTTCCTAAGGGGGCCCGTTCGCGAGCAGTACTTC. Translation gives CASSFLRGPVREQYF.

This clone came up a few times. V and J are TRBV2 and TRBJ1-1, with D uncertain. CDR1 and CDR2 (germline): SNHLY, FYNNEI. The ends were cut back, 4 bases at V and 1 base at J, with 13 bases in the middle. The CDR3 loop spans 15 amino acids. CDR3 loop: CASSADLGRNTEAFF. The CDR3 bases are TGTGCCAGCAGTGCAGATCTGGGGAGGAACACTGAAGCTTTCTTT.

CDR3 protein: CASRYGQTYEQYF. The CDR3 DNA is TGTGCCAGCAGATACGGCCAAACCTACGAGCAGTACTTC. The chain couples TRBV6-5 to TRBJ2-7, with D unclear. CDR3 length: 13 amino acids. V dropped 6 bases and J dropped 2 bases, with 11 bases sitting between them. Looked up from germline, CDR1 is MNHEY and CDR2 is SVGAGI.

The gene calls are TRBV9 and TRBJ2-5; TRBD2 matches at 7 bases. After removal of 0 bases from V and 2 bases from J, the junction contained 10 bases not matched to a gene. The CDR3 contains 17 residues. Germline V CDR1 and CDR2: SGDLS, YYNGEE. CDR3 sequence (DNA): TGTGCCAGCAGCGTAGGAGATTCTAGCGGATTACAAGAGACCCAGTACTTC. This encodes CASSVGDSSGLQETQYF.

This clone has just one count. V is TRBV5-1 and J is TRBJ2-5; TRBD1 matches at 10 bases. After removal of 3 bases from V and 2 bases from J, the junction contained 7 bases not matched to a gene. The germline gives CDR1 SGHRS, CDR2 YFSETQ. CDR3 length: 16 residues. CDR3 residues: CASSWGQGRGQETQYF. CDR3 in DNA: TGCGCCAGCAGCTGGGGACAGGGGCGAGGGCAAGAGACCCAGTACTTC.

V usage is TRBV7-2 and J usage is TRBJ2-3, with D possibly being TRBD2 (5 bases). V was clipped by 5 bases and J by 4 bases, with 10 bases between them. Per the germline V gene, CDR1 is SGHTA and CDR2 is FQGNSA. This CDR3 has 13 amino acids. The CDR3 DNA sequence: TGTGCCAGCAGCAAATCTAGCTCAGATACGCAGTATTTT. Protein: CASSKSSSDTQYF.

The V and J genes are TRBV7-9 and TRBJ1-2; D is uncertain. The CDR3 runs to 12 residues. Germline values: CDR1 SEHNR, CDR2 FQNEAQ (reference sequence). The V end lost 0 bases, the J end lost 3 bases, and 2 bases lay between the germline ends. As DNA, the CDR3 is TGTGCCAGCAGCTTAGCGGACTATGGCTACACCTTC. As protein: CASSLADYGYTF.